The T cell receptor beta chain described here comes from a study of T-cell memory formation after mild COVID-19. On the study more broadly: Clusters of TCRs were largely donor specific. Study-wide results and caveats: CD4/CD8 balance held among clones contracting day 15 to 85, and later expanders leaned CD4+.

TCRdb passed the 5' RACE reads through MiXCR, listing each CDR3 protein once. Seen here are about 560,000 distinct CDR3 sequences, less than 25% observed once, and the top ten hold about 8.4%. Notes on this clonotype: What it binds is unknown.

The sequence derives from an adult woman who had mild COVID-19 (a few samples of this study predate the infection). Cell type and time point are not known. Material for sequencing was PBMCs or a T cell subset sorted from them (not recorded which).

The CDR3 sequence is CASSPEGTAAYEQYF. CDR3 coding DNA: TGTGCCAGCAGCCCAGAGGGGACAGCAGCTTACGAGCAGTACTTC. The chain combines TRBV7-3 with TRBJ2-7, with TRBD1 matching 7 bases. The CDR3 runs 15 residues. Germline CDR1 SGHTA, CDR2 FQGTGA. V shed 5 bases, J shed 4 bases, and the junction held 11 bases outside the gene matches.